The rows below give T cell receptor beta chains drawn from one sample of a study of T cells in Graves' hyperthyroidism and ophthalmopathy. TCRdb redid the calling of the multiplex PCR reads with MiXCR, one entry per CDR3 protein. The table shows hundreds of thousands of distinct CDR3 sequences, with roughly 13% occurring only once. The sample consisted of blood. The receptors derive from a woman aged 18-30 years with Graves' hyperthyroidism. The CDR3 runs from the conserved cysteine through the conserved F or W. The D gene is left open where the match is weak. For some rows the clone size is stated as once, few or many, or as a class when expanded; others skip it.

v_call	cdr3_length	clone_size	d_call	j_call	cdr3_nt	cdr3_aa
TRBV9	15	few	TRBD2	TRBJ2-1	TGTGCCAGCAGCGTAGCGACTAGCGGGGTGGGCGAGCAGTTCTTC	CASSVATSGVGEQFF
TRBV9	15	.	TRBD2	TRBJ2-1	TGTGCCAGCAGCAGAGCGGGAGAAAACTACAATGAGCAGTTCTTC	CASSRAGENYNEQFF
TRBV20-1	14	many	TRBD2	TRBJ2-7	TGCAGTGCTGTCGGGACTAGCGGATTCTACGAGCAGTACTTC	CSAVGTSGFYEQYF
TRBV19	14	.	TRBD2	TRBJ2-3	TGTGCCAGTAGTATGACTAGCGGGATAGATACGCAGTATTTT	CASSMTSGIDTQYF
TRBV6-2/TRBV6-3	14	many	.	TRBJ1-1	TGTGCCAGCAGTTACGGGCAGATGAACACTGAAGCTTTCTTT	CASSYGQMNTEAFF
TRBV7-9	15	many	.	TRBJ2-3	TGTGCCAGCAGCTTAGGAGGTTGGGAGCAAGATACGCAGTATTTT	CASSLGGWEQDTQYF
TRBV20-1	14	few	.	TRBJ1-2	TGCAGTGCTCCTACTTTGACGAACCCCTATGGCTACACCTTC	CSAPTLTNPYGYTF
TRBV11-2	13	many	.	TRBJ1-1	TGTGCCAGCAGCCACTCAGAAGGCACTGAAGCTTTCTTT	CASSHSEGTEAFF
TRBV3-1	18	.	TRBD2	TRBJ2-1	TGTGCCAGCAGCCAAGATCGCCGACTAGCGGGACCGGGCAATGAGCGGTTCTTC	CASSQDRRLAGPGNERFF
TRBV2	12	many	.	TRBJ2-3	TGTGCCAGCAGAACTAGCCCAGATACGCAGTATTTT	CASRTSPDTQYF
TRBV20-1	16	many	TRBD1	TRBJ1-6	TGCAGTGCTAGAGGCCTGGGACAGGGCCTTAGATCACCCCTCCACTTT	CSARGLGQGLRSPLHF
TRBV7-9	17	many	TRBD1	TRBJ2-1	TGTGCCAGCAGCTTAATACAGGGGGCTTTTAGGTACAATGAGCAGTTCTTC	CASSLIQGAFRYNEQFF
TRBV6-1	15	.	TRBD2	TRBJ2-3	TGTGCCAGCAGTGAAGCGGGGGGGAGCACAGATACGCAGTATTTT	CASSEAGGSTDTQYF
TRBV28	14	many	.	TRBJ1-6	TGTGCCAGCAGTTTGTTGGGAGGAAATTCACCCCTCCACTTT	CASSLLGGNSPLHF
TRBV7-2	14	many	.	TRBJ2-7	TGTGCCAGCAGCCCCCACGACTCTGGCTACGAGCAGTACTTC	CASSPHDSGYEQYF
TRBV6-2/TRBV6-3	15	many	TRBD1	TRBJ2-7	TGTGCCAGCAGTTACTTGGGACAGTACGGCTACGAGCAGTACTTC	CASSYLGQYGYEQYF
TRBV13	14	many	.	TRBJ2-7	TGTGCCAGCAGCTTAGGCGGTAGTAACTACGAGCAGTACTTC	CASSLGGSNYEQYF
TRBV24-1	14	many	TRBD2	TRBJ2-3	TGTGCCACCAGTGGAGAGCGGGACACAGATACGCAGTATTTT	CATSGERDTDTQYF
TRBV12-3/TRBV12-4	15	many	TRBD1	TRBJ1-5	TGTGCCAGCAGTTTCGGGACAGGGGGCAATCAGCCCCAGCATTTT	CASSFGTGGNQPQHF
TRBV6-1	14	many	.	TRBJ1-4	TGTGCCAGCAGTGAGGGGGCAGCTAATGAAAAACTGTTTTTT	CASSEGAANEKLFF
TRBV9	20	.	TRBD1	TRBJ1-1	TGTGCCAGCAGCTCAATCCCTCTGGGACAGGGGCAGGGAGGGAACACTGAAGCTTTCTTT	CASSSIPLGQGQGGNTEAFF
TRBV7-8	14	many	.	TRBJ1-2	TGTGCCAGCAGCTTTGGCAGCCTAAACTATGGCTACACCTTC	CASSFGSLNYGYTF
TRBV6-2/TRBV6-3	17	many	.	TRBJ1-4	TGTGCCAGCGGAGACAGGAGGAACTTTGCGGCTAATGAAAAACTGTTTTTT	CASGDRRNFAANEKLFF
TRBV28	15	many	.	TRBJ1-1	TGTGCCAGCAGCCTGGGTGGAGGGGTGACCACTGAAGCTTTCTTT	CASSLGGGVTTEAFF
TRBV24-1	15	few	.	TRBJ1-5	TGTGCCACCAGTAGAACGGGGCCTAGCAATCAGCCCCAGCATTTT	CATSRTGPSNQPQHF
TRBV19	13	few	TRBD1	TRBJ2-4	TGTGCCAGTAGCAAGGACAGGGGAAACATTCAGTACTTC	CASSKDRGNIQYF
TRBV7-3	15	.	TRBD2	TRBJ2-7	TGTGCCAGCAGCGGACAGACTAGCGGTACGGACGAGCAGTACTTC	CASSGQTSGTDEQYF
TRBV20-1	14	.	.	TRBJ1-2	TGCAGTGCTAGAGATCAGAACGGAAACTATGGCTACACCTTC	CSARDQNGNYGYTF
TRBV11-2	16	many	.	TRBJ1-1	TGTGCCAGCAGCCCCCGGGGTAAGACGATGAACACTGAAGCTTTCTTT	CASSPRGKTMNTEAFF
TRBV18	13	many	.	TRBJ1-1	TGTGCCAGCTCACCGTACGAGAACACTGAAGCTTTCTTT	CASSPYENTEAFF
TRBV7-3	13	many	.	TRBJ1-1	TGTGCCAGCAGCCCGCAGAGGGACACTGAAGCTTTCTTT	CASSPQRDTEAFF
TRBV10-3	15	few	.	TRBJ2-1	TGTGCCATCAGTGGGGGTGGCAACCACGATGAGCGGCAGTTCTTC	CAISGGGNHDERQFF
TRBV20-1	14	many	TRBD2	TRBJ2-1	TGCAGTGCTAGACCGGGAGGGCCGGGGGGTGAGCAGTTCTTC	CSARPGGPGGEQFF
TRBV2	13	many	.	TRBJ1-1	TGTGCCAGCAGGCCGGGATTGAACACTGAAGCTTTCTTT	CASRPGLNTEAFF
TRBV19	12	few	.	TRBJ1-1	TGTACAGAGCCCGGGGATGACACTGAAGCTTTCTTT	CTEPGDDTEAFF
TRBV29-1	14	many	TRBD1	TRBJ1-5	TGCAGCGTTAAGACAGGGAACCCTTCTCAGCCCCAGCATTTT	CSVKTGNPSQPQHF
TRBV2	14	many	.	TRBJ2-6	TGTGCCAGCAGGGGTGCCTCTGGGGCCAACGTCCTGACTTTC	CASRGASGANVLTF
TRBV7-2	13	few	TRBD1	TRBJ2-2	TGTGCCAGCAGCTTGGACAGGCTCGGGGAGCTGTTTTTT	CASSLDRLGELFF
TRBV6-2/TRBV6-3	15	few	TRBD2	TRBJ2-1	TGTGCCAGCAGCCCCTTGGGACTAGCGGTAAATGAGCAGTTCTTC	CASSPLGLAVNEQFF
TRBV9	13	many	.	TRBJ1-1	TGTGCCAGCAGCGTAGGATCGAACACTGAAGCTTTCTTT	CASSVGSNTEAFF
TRBV11-1	14	many	.	TRBJ2-1	TGTGCCAGCAGCACTCACGGAGGGGAAAGTGAGCAGTTCTTC	CASSTHGGESEQFF
TRBV9	13	few	.	TRBJ1-1	TGTGCCAGCAAAACCAGCGACGACACTGAAGCTTTCTTT	CASKTSDDTEAFF